In its sample, the clone carrying this TCR beta chain was seen a few times. What it binds is not known. PCR used 60 Vbeta primers and 13 Jbeta primers. Data came from immunoSEQ multiplex PCR; TCRdb stores just in-frame clones and leaves some out. The sample lists 100,000 to 150,000 clones; roughly three quarters were seen once. These data are taken from a study of cytomegalovirus exposure and HLA in healthy donors. Regarding the study as a whole: Some public TCRs appeared in many individuals, while most sequences were rare.

This CDR3 is built from 18 residues. From germline, CDR1 is MNHNS and CDR2 SASEGT. The V gene lost 2 bases and the J gene lost 0 bases, with 17 bases spanning the gap. The chain has TRBV6-1 and TRBJ2-1; D is perhaps TRBD1 (6 bases). This TCR derives from a woman between 35 and 50 years old in good health and CMV-seronegative. Sequencing was done on a sample of PBMCs. In nucleotides, the CDR3 is TGTGCCAGCAGTGAATTTAGCCAGGGGTCCAGCTCCTACAATGAGCAGTTCTTC. Encoded protein: CASSEFSQGSSSYNEQFF.